This T cell receptor (beta chain) was identified during a study of vaccination effects on CD4 cells after COVID-19. Study context: Peptide-pool stimulation followed by sequencing identified expanded antigen-specific CD4+ clonotypes in the ViraFEST assay. Post-vaccine sampling took place a median of 72 days after the second dose.

Profiled with immunoSEQ multiplex PCR; TCRdb holds only in-frame clones, not every one. The table shows tens of thousands of clones, with 70% to 80% occurring only once. A note on this clone: Its antigen is unknown.

Culture lasted under 13 days before CD4+ T cell isolation. Either the BNT162b2 or mRNA-1273 vaccine was given to participants in two doses. Sequenced here: CD4+ T cells from PBMCs cultured without peptide, sampled after COVID-19 vaccination. The source is a human donor who received a COVID-19 vaccine.

The CDR3 DNA is TGTGCCAGCTCACCATTTCATGAATTCACTGAAGCTTTCTTT. This encodes CASSPFHEFTEAFF. The gene calls are TRBV18 and TRBJ1-1; no reliable D call. The CDR3 spans 14 residues. Germline CDR1 KGHSH, CDR2 LQKENI. Trimming removed 2 bases at V and 4 bases at J, with 11 bases between.